This T cell receptor beta chain was sequenced during a study of CD8+ T cells in alopecia areata. V was trimmed by 7 bases and J by 2 bases, leaving 14 bases between them. The length of the CDR3 is 14 residues. The germline CDR1 and CDR2 sequences are SEHNR and FQNEAQ (reference sequence). Specified treatment: oral pan-JAK inhibitor, 5-10 mg twice daily. Researchers gathered lesional scalp punch biopsies and peripheral blood from patients with alopecia areata. Study-level results: Tofacitinib significantly lowered scalp clonality and expanded CD8+ clones among the top 100.

Following extraction, RNA underwent reverse transcription to cDNA, which served as the sequencing template. Generated by immunoSEQ multiplex PCR, the TCRdb table keeps only in-frame clones and is missing some. The sample contains 110,000 or so clones, roughly 50% of which appear only once. This clone was seen a handful of times. Its specificity is unknown. This clonotype was obtained from a human donor with alopecia areata. The sample was CD4+ T cells sorted from blood, taken at week 24, from a patient treated with tofacitinib. The rearrangement joins TRBV7-9 to TRBJ1-2; possible D gene TRBD1, 6 bases. DNA of the CDR3: TGTGCCAGCACCCCATCCGGGACAAACTATGGCTACACCTTC. Residues: CASTPSGTNYGYTF.